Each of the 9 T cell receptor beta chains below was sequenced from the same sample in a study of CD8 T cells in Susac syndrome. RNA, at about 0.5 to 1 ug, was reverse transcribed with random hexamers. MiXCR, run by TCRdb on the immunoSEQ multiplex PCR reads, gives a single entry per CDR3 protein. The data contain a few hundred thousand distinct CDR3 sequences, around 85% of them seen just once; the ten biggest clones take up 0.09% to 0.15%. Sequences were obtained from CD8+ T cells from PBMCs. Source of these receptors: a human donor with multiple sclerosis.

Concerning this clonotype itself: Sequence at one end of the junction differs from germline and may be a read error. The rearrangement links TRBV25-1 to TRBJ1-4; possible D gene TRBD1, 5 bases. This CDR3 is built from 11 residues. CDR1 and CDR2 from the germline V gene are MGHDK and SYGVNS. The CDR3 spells CASSGGEKLLF. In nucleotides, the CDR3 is TGTGCCAGCAGTGGGGGGGAAAAACTGCTTTTC.

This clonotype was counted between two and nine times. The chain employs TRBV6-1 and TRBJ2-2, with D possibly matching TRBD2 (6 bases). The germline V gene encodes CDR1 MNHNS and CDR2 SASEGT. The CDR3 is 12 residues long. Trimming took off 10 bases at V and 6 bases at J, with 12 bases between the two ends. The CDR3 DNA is TGTGCCACCCAGTCGGGGGCCGGGGAGCTGTTTTTT. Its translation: CATQSGAGELFF.

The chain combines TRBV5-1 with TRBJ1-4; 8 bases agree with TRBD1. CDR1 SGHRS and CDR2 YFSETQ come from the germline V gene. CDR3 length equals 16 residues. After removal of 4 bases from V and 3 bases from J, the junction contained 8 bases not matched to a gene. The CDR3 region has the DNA TGCGCCAGCAGCCCTGGACAGGGCAGTGCTAATGAAAAACTGTTTTTT. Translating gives CASSPGQGSANEKLFF.

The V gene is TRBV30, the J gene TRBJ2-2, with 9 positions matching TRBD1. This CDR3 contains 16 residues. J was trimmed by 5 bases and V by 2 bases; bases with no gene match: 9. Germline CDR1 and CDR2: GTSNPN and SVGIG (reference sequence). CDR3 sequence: CAWSFLGTGKTGELFF. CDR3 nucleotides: TGTGCCTGGAGTTTTTTGGGGACAGGGAAGACCGGGGAGCTGTTTTTT.

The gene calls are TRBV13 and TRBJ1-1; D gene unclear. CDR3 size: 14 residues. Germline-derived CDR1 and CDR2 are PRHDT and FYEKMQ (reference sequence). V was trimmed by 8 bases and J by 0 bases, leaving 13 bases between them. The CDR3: CASGPDGMNTEAFF. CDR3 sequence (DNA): TGTGCCAGCGGACCTGACGGGATGAACACTGAAGCTTTCTTT.

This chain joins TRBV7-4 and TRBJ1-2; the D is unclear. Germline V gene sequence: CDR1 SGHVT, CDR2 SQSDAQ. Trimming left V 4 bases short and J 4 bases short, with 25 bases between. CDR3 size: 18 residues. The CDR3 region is CASSSPRVGSKASYGYTF. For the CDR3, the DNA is TGTGCCAGCAGCTCCCCGCGGGTGGGCAGCAAAGCTAGCTATGGCTACACCTTC.

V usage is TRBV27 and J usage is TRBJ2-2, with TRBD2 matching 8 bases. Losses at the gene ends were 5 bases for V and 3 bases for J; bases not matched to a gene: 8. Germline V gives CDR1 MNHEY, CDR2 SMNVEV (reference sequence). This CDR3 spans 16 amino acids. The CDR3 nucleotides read TGTGCCAGCAGTCTCCATAGCGGGACCTACACCGGGGAGCTGTTTTTT. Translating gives CASSLHSGTYTGELFF.

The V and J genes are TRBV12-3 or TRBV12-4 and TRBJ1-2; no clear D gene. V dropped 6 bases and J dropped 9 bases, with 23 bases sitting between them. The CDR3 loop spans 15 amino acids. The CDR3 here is CASSLLLADLASYTF. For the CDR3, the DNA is TGTGCCAGCAGCCTTCTGCTGGCGGACCTGGCTAGCTACACCTTC.

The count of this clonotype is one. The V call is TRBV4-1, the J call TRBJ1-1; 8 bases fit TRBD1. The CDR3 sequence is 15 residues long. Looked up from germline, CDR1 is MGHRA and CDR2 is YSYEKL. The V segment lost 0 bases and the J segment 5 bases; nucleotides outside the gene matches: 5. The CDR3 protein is CASSQEARTGTEAFF. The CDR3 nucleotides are TGCGCCAGCAGCCAAGAGGCACGGACAGGGACTGAAGCTTTCTTT.